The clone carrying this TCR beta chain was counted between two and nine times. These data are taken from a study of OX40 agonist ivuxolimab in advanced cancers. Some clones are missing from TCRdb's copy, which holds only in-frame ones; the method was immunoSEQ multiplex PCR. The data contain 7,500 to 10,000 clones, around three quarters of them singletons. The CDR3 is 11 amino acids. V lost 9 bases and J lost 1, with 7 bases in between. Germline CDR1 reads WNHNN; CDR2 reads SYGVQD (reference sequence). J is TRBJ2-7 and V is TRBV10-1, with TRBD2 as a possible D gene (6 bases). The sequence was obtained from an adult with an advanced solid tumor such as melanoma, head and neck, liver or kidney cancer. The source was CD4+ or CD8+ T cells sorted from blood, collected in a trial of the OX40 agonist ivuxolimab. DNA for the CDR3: TGCGCCAGTAGCGGATCCTACGAGCAGTACTTC. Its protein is CASSGSYEQYF.